These 7 T cell receptor beta chains were all obtained from the same sample, sequenced in a study of blood T cell repertoires in COVID-19. Some clones are missing from TCRdb's copy, which holds only in-frame ones; the method was immunoSEQ multiplex PCR. The data contain under 500,000 clones, around 89% of them singletons. The sequenced sample was peripheral blood. The receptors stem from a woman in her twenties or thirties with acute or convalescent COVID-19.

The rearrangement links TRBV6-5 to TRBJ2-7, with 10 positions matching TRBD1. Germline V CDR1 and CDR2: MNHEY, SVGAGI. The CDR3 covers 14 residues. V was pared by 5 bases and J by 3 bases, with 4 bases of the junction left unmatched. CDR3 residues: CASSQTGGHYEQYF. The CDR3 DNA sequence: TGTGCCAGCAGTCAGACAGGGGGCCACTACGAGCAGTACTTC.

About this clone itself: This sample includes further DNA sequences coding for the same CDR3. V gene TRBV5-1 combines with J gene TRBJ2-1, with 11 bases matching TRBD2. The junction had 2 bases not matched to a gene; V was cut back by 1 base and J by 5 bases. Germline CDR1 and CDR2: SGHRS and YFSETQ. This CDR3 is built from 15 residues. This CDR3 is CASSLRLAGNNEQFF. CDR3 coding DNA: TGCGCCAGCAGCTTGAGACTAGCGGGAAACAATGAGCAGTTCTTC.

The chain links TRBV2 to TRBJ2-1; TRBD2 matches 9 bases. J was trimmed by 5 bases and V by 6 bases; bases with no gene match: 5. Germline lookup yields CDR1 SNHLY and CDR2 FYNNEI. The CDR3 consists of 14 residues. The CDR3 loop is CASSLTSGHNEQFF. In nucleotides, the CDR3 is TGTGCCAGCAGCCTGACTAGCGGACACAATGAGCAGTTCTTC.

This chain uses TRBV4-1 with TRBJ2-7, with 8 bases lining up with TRBD2. V lost 0 bases to trimming and J lost 6 bases; unmatched junction nucleotides: 4. CDR3 length equals 14 residues. Germline V gives CDR1 MGHRA, CDR2 YSYEKL. In DNA form, the CDR3 reads TGCGCCAGCAGCCAAGATCCGGGAGGGCCCGAGCAGTACTTC. Protein: CASSQDPGGPEQYF.

The chain joins TRBV10-3 to TRBJ2-7; TRBD1 matches at 8 bases. The CDR3 has 16 amino acids. Germline CDR1 is ENHRY and CDR2 is SYGVKD. Trimming cost V 3 bases and J 0 bases; bases outside gene matches: 7. CDR3: CAISDLGDRGSYEQYF. DNA of the CDR3: TGTGCCATCAGTGACCTAGGAGACAGGGGCTCCTACGAGCAGTACTTC.

A few counts support this clone. The chain joins TRBV28 to TRBJ1-5; no firm D call. V was shortened by 2 bases and J by 6 bases, with 11 bases between the two germline ends. Germline V CDR1 and CDR2: MDHEN, SYDVKM. The CDR3 totals 14 residues. For the CDR3, the DNA is TGTGCCAGCAGTTTAGGCCGGAGCGGTCAGCCCCAGCATTTT. This gives the protein CASSLGRSGQPQHF.

V is TRBV7-8 and J is TRBJ1-5; TRBD1 agrees at 8 bases. This CDR3 has 15 amino acids. Germline V gene lookup returns CDR1 SGHVS and CDR2 FQNEAQ. V lost 5 bases and J lost 4; bases outside the gene matches: 7. The CDR3 protein is CASSPGQAPNQPQHF. DNA of the CDR3: TGTGCCAGCAGCCCGGGACAGGCTCCTAATCAGCCCCAGCATTTT.